This T cell receptor beta chain derives from a study of tumor T cells in aggressive B-cell lymphoma. Germline V gene lookup returns CDR1 SGHDT and CDR2 YYEEEE. V trimming: 4 bases; J trimming: 2 bases; junction bases outside the gene matches: 5. The CDR3 consists of 14 residues. This table comes from immunoSEQ multiplex PCR, and its TCRdb copy is limited to in-frame clones, with some not included. This sample has approximately 3,000 clones, with almost 85% found just once. A few counts support this clone. The TCR was taken from an adult with diffuse large B cell lymphoma. Some clones in this sample may be carry-over from other donors' samples. The chain carries TRBV5-6 and TRBJ2-7; TRBD1 aligns across 8 bases. The specimen was tumor tissue. The DNA for the CDR3 is TGTGCCAGCAGCCGGGACAGGCTTCCCTACGAGCAGTACTTC. Amino acid sequence: CASSRDRLPYEQYF.